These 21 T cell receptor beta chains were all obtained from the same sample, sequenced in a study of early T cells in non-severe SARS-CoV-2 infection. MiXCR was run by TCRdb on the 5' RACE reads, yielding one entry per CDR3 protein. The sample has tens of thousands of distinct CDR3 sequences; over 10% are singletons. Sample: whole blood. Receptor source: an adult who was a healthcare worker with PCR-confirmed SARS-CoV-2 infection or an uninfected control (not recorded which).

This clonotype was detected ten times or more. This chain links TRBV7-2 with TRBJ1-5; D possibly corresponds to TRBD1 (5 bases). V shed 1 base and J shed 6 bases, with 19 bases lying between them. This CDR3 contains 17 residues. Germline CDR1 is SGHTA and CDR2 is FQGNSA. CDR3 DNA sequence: TGTGCCAGCAGCTTAGTAGGGACCCCATTGGTTGGTCAGCCCCAGCATTTT. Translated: CASSLVGTPLVGQPQHF.

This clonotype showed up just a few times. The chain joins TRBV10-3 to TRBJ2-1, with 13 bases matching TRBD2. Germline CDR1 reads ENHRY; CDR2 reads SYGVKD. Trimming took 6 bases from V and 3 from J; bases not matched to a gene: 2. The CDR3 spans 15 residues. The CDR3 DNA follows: TGTGCCATCAGCCGGACTAGCGGGGGCTACAATGAGCAGTTCTTC. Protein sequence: CAISRTSGGYNEQFF.

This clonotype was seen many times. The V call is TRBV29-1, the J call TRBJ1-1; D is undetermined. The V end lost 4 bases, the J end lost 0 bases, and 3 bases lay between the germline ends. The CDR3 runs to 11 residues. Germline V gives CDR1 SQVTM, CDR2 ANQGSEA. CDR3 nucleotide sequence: TGCAGCGTTGGACTGAACACTGAAGCTTTCTTT. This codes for CSVGLNTEAFF.

The DNA of the CDR3 is TGCAGTGCTAGCCACGTAGGGACTGAAGCTTTCTTT. This gives the protein CSASHVGTEAFF. V usage is TRBV20-1 and J usage is TRBJ1-1; D is ambiguous. This CDR3 contains 12 residues. Trimming left V 3 bases short and J 5 bases short, with 10 bases between. Per the germline V gene, CDR1 is DFQATT and CDR2 is SNEGSKA (reference sequence).

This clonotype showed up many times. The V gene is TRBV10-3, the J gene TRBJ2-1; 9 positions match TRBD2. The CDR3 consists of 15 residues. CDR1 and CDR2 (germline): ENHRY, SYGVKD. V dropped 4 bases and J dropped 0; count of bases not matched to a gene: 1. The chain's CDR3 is CAISASGDSYNEQFF. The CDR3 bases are TGTGCCATCAGTGCTAGCGGGGACTCCTACAATGAGCAGTTCTTC.

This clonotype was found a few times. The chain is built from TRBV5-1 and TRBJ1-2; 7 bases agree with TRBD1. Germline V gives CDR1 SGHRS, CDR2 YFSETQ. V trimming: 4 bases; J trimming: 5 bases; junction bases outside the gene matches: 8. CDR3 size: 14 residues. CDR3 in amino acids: CASSPGEGAYGYTF. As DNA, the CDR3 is TGCGCCAGCAGCCCTGGAGAGGGGGCTTATGGCTACACCTTC.

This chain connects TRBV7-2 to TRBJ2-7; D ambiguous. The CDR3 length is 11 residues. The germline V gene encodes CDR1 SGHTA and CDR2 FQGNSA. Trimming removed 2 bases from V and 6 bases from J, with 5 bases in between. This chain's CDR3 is CASSLMGEQYF. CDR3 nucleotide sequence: TGTGCCAGCAGCTTAATGGGCGAGCAGTACTTC. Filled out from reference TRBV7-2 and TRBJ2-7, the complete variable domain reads GAGVSQSPSNKVTEKGKDVELRCDPISGHTALYWYRQSLGQGLEFLIYFQGNSAPDKSGLPSDRFSAERTGGSVSTLTIQRTQQEDSAVYLCASSLMGEQYFGPGTRLTVT.

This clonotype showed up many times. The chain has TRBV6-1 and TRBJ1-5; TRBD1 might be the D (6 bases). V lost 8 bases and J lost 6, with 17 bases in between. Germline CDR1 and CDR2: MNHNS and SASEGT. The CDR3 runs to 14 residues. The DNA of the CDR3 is TGTGCCAGCCTACACGGCGGGGGCATTCAGCCCCAGCATTTT. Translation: CASLHGGGIQPQHF.

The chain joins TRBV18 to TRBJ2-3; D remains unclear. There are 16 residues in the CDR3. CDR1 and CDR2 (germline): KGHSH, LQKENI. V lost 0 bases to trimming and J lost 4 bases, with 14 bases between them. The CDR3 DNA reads TGTGCCAGCTCACCACCGGGCAGAGCCGACTCAGATACGCAGTATTTT. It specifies CASSPPGRADSDTQYF.

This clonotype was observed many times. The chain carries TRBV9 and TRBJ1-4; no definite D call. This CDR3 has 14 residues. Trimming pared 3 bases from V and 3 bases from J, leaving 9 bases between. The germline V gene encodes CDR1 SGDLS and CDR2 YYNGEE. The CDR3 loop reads CASSAPRANEKLFF. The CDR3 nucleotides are TGTGCCAGCAGCGCCCCTCGGGCTAATGAAAAACTGTTTTTT.

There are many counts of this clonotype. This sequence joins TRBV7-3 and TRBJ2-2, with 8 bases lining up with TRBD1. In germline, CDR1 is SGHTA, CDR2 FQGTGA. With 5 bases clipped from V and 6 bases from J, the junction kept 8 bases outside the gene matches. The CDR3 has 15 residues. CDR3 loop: CASSRGQGFSGELFF. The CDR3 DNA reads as TGTGCCAGCAGCCGCGGACAGGGCTTTTCCGGGGAGCTGTTTTTT.

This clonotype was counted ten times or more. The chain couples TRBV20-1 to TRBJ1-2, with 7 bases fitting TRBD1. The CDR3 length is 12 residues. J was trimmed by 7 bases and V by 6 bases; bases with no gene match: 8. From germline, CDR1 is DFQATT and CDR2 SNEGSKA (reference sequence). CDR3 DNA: TGCAGTGCCCGACAGGGTTATAGTGGCTACACCTTC. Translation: CSARQGYSGYTF.

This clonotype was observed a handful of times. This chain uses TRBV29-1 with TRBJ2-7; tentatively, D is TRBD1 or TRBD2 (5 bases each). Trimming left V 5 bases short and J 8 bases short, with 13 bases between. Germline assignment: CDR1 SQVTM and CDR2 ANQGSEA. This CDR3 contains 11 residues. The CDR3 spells CSVLFVGQQYF. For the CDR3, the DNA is TGCAGCGTTCTTTTTGTGGGACAGCAGTACTTC.

The CDR3 nucleotides read TGCAGTGCCAGCCCCGGAGCGGGGCACAATGAGCAGTTCTTC. The encoded protein is CSASPGAGHNEQFF. The chain joins TRBV20-1 to TRBJ2-1; TRBD2 matches at 7 bases. This CDR3 has 14 residues. The germline CDR1 and CDR2 sequences are DFQATT and SNEGSKA (reference sequence). With V trimmed by 6 bases and J by 5 bases, 10 bases remained unmatched.

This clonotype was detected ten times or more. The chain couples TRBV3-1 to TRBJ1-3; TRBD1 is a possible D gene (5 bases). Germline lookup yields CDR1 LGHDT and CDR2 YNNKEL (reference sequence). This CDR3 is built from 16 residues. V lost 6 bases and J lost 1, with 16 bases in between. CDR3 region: CASRGDAVKSGNTIYF. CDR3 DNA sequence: TGTGCCAGCAGGGGGGACGCCGTCAAATCTGGAAACACCATATATTTT. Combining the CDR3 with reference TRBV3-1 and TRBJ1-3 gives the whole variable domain DTAVSQTPKYLVTQMGNDKSIKCEQNLGHDTMYWYKQDSKKFLKIMFSYNNKELIINETVPNRFSPKSPDKAHLNLHINSLELGDSAVYFCASRGDAVKSGNTIYFGEGSWLTVV.

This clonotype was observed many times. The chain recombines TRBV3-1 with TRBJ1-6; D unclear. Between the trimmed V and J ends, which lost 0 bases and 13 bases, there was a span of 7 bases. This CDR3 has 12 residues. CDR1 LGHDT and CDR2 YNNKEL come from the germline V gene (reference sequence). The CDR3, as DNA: TGTGCCAGCAGCCAAGACAACGGCCCCCTCCACTTT. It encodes CASSQDNGPLHF.

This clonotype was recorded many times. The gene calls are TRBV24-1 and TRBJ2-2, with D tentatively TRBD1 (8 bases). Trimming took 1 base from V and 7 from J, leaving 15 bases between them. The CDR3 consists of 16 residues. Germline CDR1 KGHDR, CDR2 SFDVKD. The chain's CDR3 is CATSDFDRGGSGELFF. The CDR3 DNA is TGTGCCACCAGTGATTTCGACAGGGGAGGGAGCGGGGAGCTGTTTTTT.

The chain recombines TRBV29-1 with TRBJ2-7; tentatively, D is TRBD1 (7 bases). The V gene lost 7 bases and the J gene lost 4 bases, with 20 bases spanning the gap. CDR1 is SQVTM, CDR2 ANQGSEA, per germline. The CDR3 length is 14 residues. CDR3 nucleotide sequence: TGCAGCGCAGGGGGGAGAGGCTCCAGGTACGAGCAGTACTTC. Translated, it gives CSAGGRGSRYEQYF.

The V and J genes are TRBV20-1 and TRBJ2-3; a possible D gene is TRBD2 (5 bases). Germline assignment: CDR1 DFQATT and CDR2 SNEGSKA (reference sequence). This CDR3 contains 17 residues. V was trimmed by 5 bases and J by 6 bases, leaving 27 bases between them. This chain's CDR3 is CSAPKRLRGRRPDTQYF. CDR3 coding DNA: TGCAGTGCTCCAAAGCGTCTGCGCGGGCGACGACCGGATACGCAGTATTTT.

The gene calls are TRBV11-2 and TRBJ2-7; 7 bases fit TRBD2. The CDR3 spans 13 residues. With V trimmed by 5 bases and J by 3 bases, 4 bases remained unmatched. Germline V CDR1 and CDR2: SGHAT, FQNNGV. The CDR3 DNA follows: TGTGCCAGCAGCCCCCGGGGGGACTACGAGCAGTACTTC. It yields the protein CASSPRGDYEQYF.

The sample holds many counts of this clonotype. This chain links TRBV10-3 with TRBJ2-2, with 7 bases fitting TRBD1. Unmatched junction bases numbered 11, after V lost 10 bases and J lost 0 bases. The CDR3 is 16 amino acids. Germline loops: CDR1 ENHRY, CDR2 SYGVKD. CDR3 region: CASYDWDSANTGELFF. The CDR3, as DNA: TGTGCCAGCTACGATTGGGACAGCGCGAACACCGGGGAGCTGTTTTTT.